These 31 T cell receptor beta chains were sequenced from one sample in a study of T cells in Graves' hyperthyroidism and ophthalmopathy. RNA transcripts served as the template for amplifying TCR beta CDR3 regions. The HTBI primer set served for first-round RT-PCR of the TCR CDR3. In TCRdb, the multiplex PCR reads were re-called with MiXCR into one record per CDR3 protein. Seen here are fewer than 350,000 distinct CDR3 sequences, roughly an eighth observed once, and the top ten hold roughly 7.9%. The source material was blood. Every receptor here comes from a woman between 40 and 50 years old with Graves' hyperthyroidism.

This clonotype was counted at least ten times. The chain employs TRBV6-1 and TRBJ1-5; weak D call: TRBD1 (6 bases). CDR3 length: 14 residues. Germline V gene lookup returns CDR1 MNHNS and CDR2 SASEGT. Between the trimmed V and J ends, which lost 4 bases and 8 bases, there was a span of 15 bases. CDR3 residues: CASSAGHDYEPQHF. The DNA of the CDR3 is TGTGCCAGCAGTGCGGGACATGATTATGAGCCCCAGCATTTT.

This clonotype was recorded a few times. This chain connects TRBV9 to TRBJ2-1, with TRBD2 matching over 13 bases. The V and J ends lost 3 bases and 7 bases, in that order; junction bases with no gene match: 7. CDR3 length: 16 amino acids. The V gene's germline CDR1 is SGDLS and CDR2 YYNGEE. The CDR3 region is CASSEGTSGVGNEQFF. The CDR3 DNA is TGTGCCAGCAGCGAAGGGACTAGCGGGGTGGGAAATGAGCAGTTCTTC. Drawing the rest from reference TRBV9 and TRBJ2-1, the complete variable domain is DSGVTQTPKHLITATGQRVTLRCSPRSGDLSVYWYQQSLDQGLQFLIQYYNGEERAKGNILERFSAQQFPDLHSELNLSSLELGDSALYFCASSEGTSGVGNEQFFGPGTRLTVL.

This clonotype was observed many times. The V gene is TRBV7-6, the J gene TRBJ2-2; D gene uncertain. The CDR3 extends over 16 amino acids. Germline lookup yields CDR1 SGHVS and CDR2 FNYEAQ. V was trimmed by 7 bases and J by 3 bases, leaving 18 bases between them. CDR3 sequence (DNA): TGTGCCAGCACCCCGGGTCCCGGGCGGCACACCGGGGAGCTGTTTTTT. Protein sequence: CASTPGPGRHTGELFF.

This clonotype was seen more than once but under ten times. The CDR3: CSVEQKPEAFF. The CDR3 DNA reads as TGCAGCGTTGAACAGAAGCCTGAAGCTTTCTTT. The chain joins TRBV29-1 to TRBJ1-1; D gene uncertain. Trimming stripped 2 bases from V and 6 bases from J, with 7 bases between. CDR3 size: 11 residues. Germline V gene lookup returns CDR1 SQVTM and CDR2 ANQGSEA.

This clonotype has just a few counts. A much larger clone differs from this one at a single base, so this may be a read error. Here the CDR3 omits its conserved ending phenylalanine or tryptophan, so a read error is the likely source. This chain links TRBV10-3 with TRBJ1-1, with 8 bases aligning to TRBD1. From germline, CDR1 is ENHRY and CDR2 SYGVKD. V shed 0 bases and J 0 bases; nucleotides not matched to a gene: 0. The CDR3 loop spans 15 amino acids. CDR3 bases: TGTGCCATCAGTGAGTCCAGGGGGCTGAACACTGAAGCTTTCTCT. This codes for CAISESRGLNTEAFS.

This clonotype was detected many times. The chain employs TRBV3-1 and TRBJ2-5; 7 nucleotides align to TRBD1. Germline V gives CDR1 LGHDT, CDR2 YNNKEL (reference sequence). V lost 3 bases to trimming and J lost 2 bases; unmatched junction nucleotides: 3. The CDR3 is 14 amino acids. This CDR3 is CASSHRQGQETQYF. CDR3 bases: TGTGCCAGCAGCCACCGACAGGGTCAAGAGACCCAGTACTTC.

V usage is TRBV20-1 and J usage is TRBJ1-6, with a tentative D call TRBD1 (5 bases). The CDR3 spans 14 residues. CDR1 and CDR2 (germline): DFQATT, SNEGSKA (reference sequence). The germline V and J ends were trimmed by 6 bases and 3 bases, with 12 bases remaining between them. The CDR3 nucleotides read TGCAGTGCCTCAGGGCAATTCTATAATTCACCCCTCCACTTT. It specifies CSASGQFYNSPLHF.

This clonotype was seen ten or more times. This sequence joins TRBV6-1 and TRBJ2-7, with TRBD2 as a possible D gene (6 bases). The CDR3 is 12 residues long. V was trimmed by 10 bases and J by 2 bases, leaving 12 bases between them. CDR1 and CDR2 from the germline V gene are MNHNS and SASEGT. The CDR3 DNA reads TGTGCCATCTCTAGCGACACCTACGAGCAGTACTTC. This sequence encodes CAISSDTYEQYF.

This clonotype was recorded at least ten times. The rearrangement joins TRBV5-1 to TRBJ1-1; D remains ambiguous. V was clipped by 1 base and J by 1 base, with 8 bases between them. The CDR3 has 14 amino acids. The germline V gene encodes CDR1 SGHRS and CDR2 YFSETQ. Here the CDR3 reads CASSLSSQNTEAFF. The CDR3, as DNA: TGCGCCAGCAGCTTGTCTAGCCAGAACACTGAAGCTTTCTTT. Looking up the rest from reference TRBV5-1 and TRBJ1-1 gives the full variable domain: KAGVTQTPRYLIKTRGQQVTLSCSPISGHRSVSWYQQTPGQGLQFLFEYFSETQRNKGNFPGRFSGRQFSNSRSEMNVSTLELGDSALYLCASSLSSQNTEAFFGQGTRLTVV.

This clonotype was counted at least ten times. The chain has TRBV5-1 and TRBJ2-7; 15 positions match TRBD2. Germline V gene data show CDR1 as SGHRS and CDR2 as YFSETQ. V shed 4 bases, J shed 1 base, and the junction held 9 bases outside the gene matches. The CDR3 spans 18 residues. The CDR3 spells CASSHHGLAGGKSYEQYF. DNA of the CDR3: TGCGCCAGCAGCCACCACGGACTAGCGGGAGGGAAGTCCTACGAGCAGTACTTC.

Only one count was recorded for this clonotype. The chain combines TRBV28 with TRBJ2-5; D tentatively reads TRBD1 or TRBD2 (5 bases each). Per the germline V gene, CDR1 is MDHEN and CDR2 is SYDVKM. V was cut by 3 bases and J by 1 base, with 15 bases left in between. The CDR3 length is 16 residues. CDR3: CASSLSGTAAQETQYF. DNA for the CDR3: TGTGCCAGCAGTTTGTCCGGGACGGCGGCCCAAGAGACCCAGTACTTC.

This clonotype was detected a few times. The J gene is TRBJ2-2, the V gene TRBV19; weak D call: TRBD1 (6 bases). Germline assignment: CDR1 LNHDA and CDR2 SQIVND (reference sequence). The germline V and J ends were trimmed by 5 bases and 0 bases, with 16 bases remaining between them. The CDR3 is 17 amino acids. The CDR3 region has the DNA TGTGCCAGTAGTTTCAGCAGCTGGACAGCGAACACCGGGGAGCTGTTTTTT. Translating gives CASSFSSWTANTGELFF.

About this clonotype itself: One base away lies a much larger clone, so this may be a sequencing read error. J is TRBJ1-5 and V is TRBV24-1, with D perhaps matching TRBD1 (6 bases). The germline gives CDR1 KGHDR, CDR2 SFDVKD. The CDR3 is 15 residues long. The CDR3 DNA is TGTGCCACCGGTGAGTCCGGGACACCATATCAGCCCCAGCATTTT. Residues: CATGESGTPYQPQHF.

This clonotype was counted ten times or more. V usage is TRBV11-2 and J usage is TRBJ2-5; 8 bases are a match to TRBD1. Germline CDR1 and CDR2: SGHAT and FQNNGV. The ends lost 3 bases at V and 2 bases at J; junction bases unmatched: 14. The CDR3 sequence is 18 residues long. The CDR3 is CASSFGPYRGWSQETQYF. DNA of the CDR3: TGTGCCAGCAGCTTCGGGCCTTACAGGGGGTGGTCGCAAGAGACCCAGTACTTC.

In this sample, this clonotype turned up a few times. A single base separates this from a much larger clone, so it may be a read error. The chain uses TRBV11-2 and TRBJ1-1; a weak D match, TRBD1 (6 bases). CDR1 is SGHAT and CDR2 is FQNNGV in the germline V gene. Between the trimmed V and J ends, which lost 5 bases and 10 bases, there was a span of 17 bases. This CDR3 spans 13 amino acids. The CDR3 region is CASSPDRGGSAFF. Written as DNA, the CDR3 is TGTGCCAGCAGCCCGGACAGAGGGGGGTCAGCTTTCTTT.

This clonotype was counted many times. The V gene is TRBV20-1, the J gene TRBJ2-7; TRBD1 is a possible D gene (5 bases). There are 17 residues in the CDR3. Trimming left V 6 bases short and J 5 bases short, with 29 bases between. In germline, CDR1 is DFQATT, CDR2 SNEGSKA (reference sequence). The CDR3 is CSATGSESRQGGDEQYF. The CDR3 DNA is TGCAGTGCAACTGGTAGTGAGAGTCGGCAGGGCGGAGACGAGCAGTACTTC.

This clonotype has ten or more counts. The chain uses TRBV3-1 and TRBJ1-2, with a weak D call TRBD1 (5 bases). The germline V gene has CDR1 LGHDT and CDR2 YNNKEL (reference sequence). The length of the CDR3 is 14 residues. Between the trimmed V and J ends, which lost 1 base and 8 bases, there was a span of 14 bases. The CDR3 DNA is TGTGCCAGCAGCCAAGTCGCAGGGCGCGTCGGCTACACCTTC. It codes for CASSQVAGRVGYTF.

This chain connects TRBV10-3 to TRBJ2-7; no clear D gene. This CDR3 is 12 amino acids long. CDR1 is ENHRY, CDR2 SYGVKD, per germline. V lost 0 bases and J lost 7, with 7 bases in between. CDR3 sequence: CAISESEEEQYF. In DNA form, the CDR3 reads TGTGCCATCAGTGAGTCCGAGGAGGAGCAGTACTTC.

As DNA, the CDR3 is TGTGCCAGCAGCTTTACCGTGGGACTAGCGGGAGAGACCCAGTACTTC. Residues: CASSFTVGLAGETQYF. The chain is built from TRBV7-9 and TRBJ2-5, with 12 positions matching TRBD2. CDR1 SEHNR and CDR2 FQNEAQ come from the germline V gene (reference sequence). The CDR3 covers 16 residues. V lost 3 bases and J lost 4; bases outside the gene matches: 6. Filled out from reference TRBV7-9 and TRBJ2-5, the complete variable domain reads DTGVSQNPRHKITKRGQNVTFRCDPISEHNRLYWYRQTLGQGPEFLTYFQNEAQLEKSRLLSDRFSAERPKGSFSTLEIQRTEQGDSAMYLCASSFTVGLAGETQYFGPGTRLLVL.

This clonotype appeared many times. The CDR3: CASSSRTGRETQYF. The CDR3 DNA sequence: TGTGCCAGCAGCTCCCGGACAGGGAGGGAGACCCAGTACTTC. This chain links TRBV7-2 with TRBJ2-5, with 8 nucleotides matching TRBD1. This CDR3 has 14 residues. Germline CDR1 SGHTA, CDR2 FQGNSA. Germline trimming cut 4 bases from V and 5 bases from J; bases unmatched to any gene: 6.

CDR3 protein: CASSPRDFSYEQYF. The DNA of the CDR3 is TGTGCCAGCAGCCCGCGGGACTTCTCCTACGAGCAGTACTTC. V gene TRBV3-1 combines with J gene TRBJ2-7; D perhaps matches TRBD2 (6 bases). CDR1 and CDR2 from the germline V gene are LGHDT and YNNKEL (reference sequence). Trimming left V 4 bases short and J 0 bases short, with 10 bases between. This CDR3 spans 14 amino acids.

This clonotype was seen a handful of times. This rearrangement joins TRBV12-5 to TRBJ2-2; D perhaps matches TRBD2 (6 bases). The V end was cut by 5 bases, the J end by 6 bases, with 19 bases between. The CDR3 spans 16 residues. Germline loops: CDR1 LGHNT, CDR2 FRNRAP. For the CDR3, the DNA is TGTGCTAGTGGTCCCTCCAAAGCGGGCTGGGCCGGGGAGCTGTTTTTT. Protein product: CASGPSKAGWAGELFF.

This clonotype was detected ten times or more. This chain joins TRBV30 and TRBJ2-5, with D tentatively TRBD1 (6 bases). Germline V gene lookup returns CDR1 GTSNPN and CDR2 SVGIG (reference sequence). Trimming removed 2 bases at V and 5 bases at J, with 18 bases between. The CDR3 has 15 amino acids. CDR3 DNA sequence: TGTGCCTGGAGTACCCCGATAACAGGGCAGGAGACCCAGTACTTC. This encodes CAWSTPITGQETQYF.

This clonotype was counted at least ten times. The rearrangement uses TRBV13 and TRBJ1-2; TRBD1 might be the D (5 bases). The germline gives CDR1 PRHDT, CDR2 FYEKMQ (reference sequence). The CDR3 loop spans 11 amino acids. The V and J ends lost 4 bases and 8 bases respectively, with 8 bases between them. The CDR3 spells CASSYGGGYTF. CDR3 bases: TGTGCCAGCAGCTACGGGGGGGGCTACACCTTC.

A few counts support this clonotype. This rearrangement joins TRBV6-1 to TRBJ2-7, with 9 bases fitting TRBD1. CDR3 length: 14 residues. After removal of 6 bases from V and 5 bases from J, the junction contained 8 bases not matched to a gene. The V gene's germline CDR1 is MNHNS and CDR2 SASEGT. CDR3 in DNA: TGTGCCAGCAGACAAGACAGGGGGGGCGACGAGCAGTACTTC. Translating gives CASRQDRGGDEQYF.

At least ten counts were recorded for this clonotype. The chain couples TRBV28 to TRBJ1-5; the D gene is possibly TRBD1 (5 bases). CDR3 size: 14 residues. Germline CDR1 reads MDHEN; CDR2 reads SYDVKM. The V and J ends lost 5 bases and 4 bases respectively, with 12 bases between them. CDR3 loop: CASSHGGSNQPQHF. Here the CDR3 DNA reads TGTGCCAGCAGTCACGGGGGGTCGAATCAGCCCCAGCATTTT.

This clonotype was seen repeatedly, ten times or more. This chain joins TRBV24-1 and TRBJ1-2; TRBD1 might be the D (6 bases). The CDR3 is made up of 19 amino acids. The germline gives CDR1 KGHDR, CDR2 SFDVKD. V lost 3 bases and J 0 bases, leaving 22 bases between the germline ends. The CDR3 DNA reads as TGTGCCACCAGTGATCCCGCAGGCGGGGGCCTGGGAGCTAACTATGGCTACACCTTC. Its protein product is CATSDPAGGGLGANYGYTF.

The chain recombines TRBV29-1 with TRBJ2-3; D remains ambiguous. CDR1 and CDR2 from the germline V gene are SQVTM and ANQGSEA. The CDR3 extends over 12 amino acids. V lost 3 bases and J 2 bases, leaving 6 bases between the germline ends. The CDR3 spells CSVDLLTDTQYF. CDR3 nucleotide sequence: TGCAGCGTTGACCTCCTCACAGATACGCAGTATTTT.

Regarding this clonotype: Being one base from a much bigger clone, this may be a read error. The rearrangement uses TRBV2 and TRBJ2-2, with TRBD2 identical over 9 bases. The CDR3 runs to 15 residues. J lost 9 bases, V lost 7 bases, and 12 bases had no gene match. CDR1 is SNHLY and CDR2 is FYNNEI in the germline V gene. The CDR3 protein is CASKDGTSYTRELFF. The CDR3, as DNA: TGTGCCAGCAAGGACGGGACTAGCTATACCCGGGAGCTGTTTTTT.

V gene TRBV5-5 combines with J gene TRBJ2-7; TRBD2 matches at 13 bases. V shed 0 bases, J shed 5 bases, and the junction held 5 bases outside the gene matches. This CDR3 is built from 16 residues. Germline values: CDR1 SGHKS, CDR2 YYEKEE (reference sequence). CDR3 nucleotide sequence: TGTGCCAGCAGCTTGGGGACTAGCGGGAGTTTAAACGAGCAGTACTTC. It specifies CASSLGTSGSLNEQYF.

As to this clonotype: This may be a read error, as it is one base from a much larger clone. The V gene is TRBV5-8, the J gene TRBJ2-5; D possibly uses TRBD1 or TRBD2 (5 bases each). This CDR3 spans 13 amino acids. CDR1 is SGHTS and CDR2 is YDEGEE in the germline V gene. CDR3 nucleotide sequence: TGTGCCAGCAGCGTATTGCTAGGGGAGACCCAGTGCTTC. Translated: CASSVLLGETQCF.